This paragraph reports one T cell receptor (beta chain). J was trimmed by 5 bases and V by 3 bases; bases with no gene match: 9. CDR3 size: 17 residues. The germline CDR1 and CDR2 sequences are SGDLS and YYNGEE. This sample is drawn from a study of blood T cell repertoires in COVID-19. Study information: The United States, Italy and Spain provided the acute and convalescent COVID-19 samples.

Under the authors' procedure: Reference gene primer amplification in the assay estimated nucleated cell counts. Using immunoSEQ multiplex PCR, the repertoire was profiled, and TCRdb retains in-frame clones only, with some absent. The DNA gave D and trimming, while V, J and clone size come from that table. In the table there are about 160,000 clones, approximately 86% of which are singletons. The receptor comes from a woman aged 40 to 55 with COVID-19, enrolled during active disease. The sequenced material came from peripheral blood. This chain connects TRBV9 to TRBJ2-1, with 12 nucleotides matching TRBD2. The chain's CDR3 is CASSASLGLAGNNEQFF. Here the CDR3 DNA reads TGTGCCAGCAGCGCCTCGTTGGGACTAGCGGGTAACAATGAGCAGTTCTTC.